The sequence of this TCR beta chain was determined in a study of blood T cell repertoires in COVID-19. Study in general: Sources were T cells, B-cell-depleted T cells, or PBMCs; the material itself was cDNA or gDNA.

Original methodology: Amplification of reference gene primers was used by the study to estimate nucleated cell counts. This table comes from immunoSEQ multiplex PCR, and its TCRdb copy is limited to in-frame clones, with some not included. V and J calls and clone size are copied from that table; D and trimming were computed from the DNA. The sample has about 260,000 clones; nearly 90% are singletons. This CDR3 is 12 amino acids long. Per germline, CDR1 SNHLY and CDR2 FYNNEI. V dropped 7 bases and J dropped 7 bases, with 14 bases sitting between them. The source of this sequence is a human donor in a cohort sampled during active COVID-19. This rearrangement joins TRBV2 to TRBJ2-7; maybe TRBD2 (5 bases). What was sequenced was peripheral blood. This CDR3 reads CASKRTRWEQYF. The CDR3 DNA reads as TGTGCCAGCAAGCGGACCCGATGGGAGCAGTACTTC.